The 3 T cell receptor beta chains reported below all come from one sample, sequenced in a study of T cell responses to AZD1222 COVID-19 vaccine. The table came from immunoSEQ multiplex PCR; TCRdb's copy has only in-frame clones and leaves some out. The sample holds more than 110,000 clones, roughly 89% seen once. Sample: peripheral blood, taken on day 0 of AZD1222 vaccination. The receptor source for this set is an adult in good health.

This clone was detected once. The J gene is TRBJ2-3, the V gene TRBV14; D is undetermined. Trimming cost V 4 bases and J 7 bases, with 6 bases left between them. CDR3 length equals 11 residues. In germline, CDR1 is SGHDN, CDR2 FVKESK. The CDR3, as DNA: TGTGCCAGCAGCCTCCAGTATACGCAGTATTTT. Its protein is CASSLQYTQYF.

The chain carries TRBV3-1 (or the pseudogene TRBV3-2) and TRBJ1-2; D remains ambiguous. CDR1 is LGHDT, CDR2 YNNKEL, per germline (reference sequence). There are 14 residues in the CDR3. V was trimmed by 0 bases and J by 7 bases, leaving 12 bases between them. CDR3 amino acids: CASSQDTRSVGYTF. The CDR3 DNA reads TGTGCCAGCAGCCAAGATACCCGATCTGTTGGCTACACCTTC.

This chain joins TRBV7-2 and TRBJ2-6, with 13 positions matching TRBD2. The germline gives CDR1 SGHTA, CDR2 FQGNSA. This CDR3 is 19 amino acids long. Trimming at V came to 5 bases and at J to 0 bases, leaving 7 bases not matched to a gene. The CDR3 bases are TGTGCCAGCAGCCTCCAGCGACTAGCGGGAGGCTCTGGGGCCAACGTCCTGACTTTC. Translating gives CASSLQRLAGGSGANVLTF.